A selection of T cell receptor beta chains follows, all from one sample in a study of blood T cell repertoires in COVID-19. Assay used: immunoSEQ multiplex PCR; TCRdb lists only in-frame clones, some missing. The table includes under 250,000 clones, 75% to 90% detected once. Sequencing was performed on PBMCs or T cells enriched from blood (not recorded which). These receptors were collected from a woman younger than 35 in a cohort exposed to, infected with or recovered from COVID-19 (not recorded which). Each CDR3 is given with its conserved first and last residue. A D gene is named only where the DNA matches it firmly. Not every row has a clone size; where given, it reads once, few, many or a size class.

cdr3_nt: TGCGCCAGCAGCCCCGGGACAGGGAACACTGAAGCTTTCTTT
cdr3_aa: CASSPGTGNTEAFF
d_call: TRBD1
v_call: TRBV5-1
j_call: TRBJ1-1
clone_size: .

cdr3_nt: TGCAGCGTTGAAGAGGTTGGCGGGGGGAACAGGGTTGGCTTCTACAATGAGCAGTTCTTC
cdr3_aa: CSVEEVGGGNRVGFYNEQFF
d_call: TRBD2
v_call: TRBV29-1
j_call: TRBJ2-1
clone_size: .

cdr3_nt: TGTGCCAGCAGCACCCGGACAAGCATGAACACTGAAGCTTTCTTT
cdr3_aa: CASSTRTSMNTEAFF
d_call: .
v_call: TRBV9
j_call: TRBJ1-1
clone_size: .

cdr3_nt: TGCGCCAGCAGTCGAGTCCTGGGGGGCACTGAAGCTTTCTTT
cdr3_aa: CASSRVLGGTEAFF
d_call: .
v_call: TRBV10-1
j_call: TRBJ1-1
clone_size: .

cdr3_nt: TGTGCCAGCAGTGCAGAGGAGACTGAAGCTTTCTTT
cdr3_aa: CASSAEETEAFF
d_call: .
v_call: TRBV2
j_call: TRBJ1-1
clone_size: .

cdr3_nt: TGTGCCAGCAAGGGGACAGGGAGTGAAAAACTGTTTTTT
cdr3_aa: CASKGTGSEKLFF
d_call: TRBD1
v_call: TRBV2
j_call: TRBJ1-4
clone_size: .

cdr3_nt: TGTGCCAGCAGTCCCTCCCGGCTCGGGCGGGAGAGCTACGAGCAGTACTTC
cdr3_aa: CASSPSRLGRESYEQYF
d_call: TRBD2
v_call: TRBV28
j_call: TRBJ2-7
clone_size: once

cdr3_nt: TGTGCCAGCAGCGCCTTCCGGGGGGGCGTCGATAATTCACCCCTCCACTTT
cdr3_aa: CASSAFRGGVDNSPLHF
d_call: .
v_call: TRBV9
j_call: TRBJ1-6
clone_size: .

cdr3_nt: TGTGCCACCACCGCGGGGAGGGTTCAACCCTACGAGCAGTACTTC
cdr3_aa: CATTAGRVQPYEQYF
d_call: TRBD2
v_call: TRBV24-1
j_call: TRBJ2-7
clone_size: .

cdr3_nt: TGTGCCAGCAGCAAGGGAGTCACGTTCAATGAGCAGTTCTTC
cdr3_aa: CASSKGVTFNEQFF
d_call: .
v_call: TRBV21-1
j_call: TRBJ2-1
clone_size: .

cdr3_nt: TGTGCCAGCAGTGATAGGGCCCGGGGTGAAAAACTGTTTTTT
cdr3_aa: CASSDRARGEKLFF
d_call: .
v_call: TRBV2
j_call: TRBJ1-4
clone_size: once

cdr3_nt: TGTGCCAGCAGCTTAGAAGGTAGCGGGAGGTTAATTCGGGAGACCCAGTACTTC
cdr3_aa: CASSLEGSGRLIRETQYF
d_call: TRBD2
v_call: TRBV11-3
j_call: TRBJ2-5
clone_size: .

cdr3_nt: TGTGCCAGCAGCTTATCGATTAGCACCGGGGAGCTGTTTTTT
cdr3_aa: CASSLSISTGELFF
d_call: .
v_call: TRBV7-6
j_call: TRBJ2-2
clone_size: few

cdr3_nt: TGTGCCAGCAGTTACTCGGCTAGCGGGGAGGGGAATGAGCAGTTCTTC
cdr3_aa: CASSYSASGEGNEQFF
d_call: TRBD2
v_call: TRBV6-2/TRBV6-3
j_call: TRBJ2-1
clone_size: .

cdr3_nt: TGTGCCAGCTCAGCTCCGGGACAGAAGAATTCACCCCTCCACTTT
cdr3_aa: CASSAPGQKNSPLHF
d_call: TRBD1
v_call: TRBV18
j_call: TRBJ1-6
clone_size: .

cdr3_nt: TGTGCCACCAGGGAGAGCACGGATACGCAGTATTTT
cdr3_aa: CATRESTDTQYF
d_call: .
v_call: TRBV15
j_call: TRBJ2-3
clone_size: once

cdr3_nt: TGTGCCAGCAGCTTGGGAACAGGCACCTACGAGCAGTACTTC
cdr3_aa: CASSLGTGTYEQYF
d_call: .
v_call: TRBV11-3
j_call: TRBJ2-7
clone_size: .

cdr3_nt: TGTGCCAGCAGCTTGGACAGGGAGACCCAGTACTTC
cdr3_aa: CASSLDRETQYF
d_call: .
v_call: TRBV5-8
j_call: TRBJ2-5
clone_size: .

cdr3_nt: TGCGCCAGCAGTGATACACTAGCGGGGGGCACAGATACGCAGTATTTT
cdr3_aa: CASSDTLAGGTDTQYF
d_call: TRBD2
v_call: TRBV10-1
j_call: TRBJ2-3
clone_size: few

cdr3_nt: TGTGCCAGCAGCTTAGAGGGAGTCCCCATCAATGAGCAGTTCTTC
cdr3_aa: CASSLEGVPINEQFF
d_call: .
v_call: TRBV7-3
j_call: TRBJ2-1
clone_size: .

cdr3_nt: TGTGCCAGTAGAACAGCTACCACCAATCAGCCCCAGCATTTT
cdr3_aa: CASRTATTNQPQHF
d_call: .
v_call: TRBV19
j_call: TRBJ1-5
clone_size: .

cdr3_nt: TGTGCCAGTACATCCGGACAGGGTGGGGATACGCAGTATTTT
cdr3_aa: CASTSGQGGDTQYF
d_call: TRBD1
v_call: TRBV19
j_call: TRBJ2-3
clone_size: .

cdr3_nt: TGTGCCAGTAGTTCCCGACAGGCGGACCTCTATCAGCCCCAGCATTTT
cdr3_aa: CASSSRQADLYQPQHF
d_call: .
v_call: TRBV19
j_call: TRBJ1-5
clone_size: .

cdr3_nt: TGTGCCAGTAGTGCTGACAGGGTTGGCAATTCACCCCTCCACTTT
cdr3_aa: CASSADRVGNSPLHF
d_call: TRBD1
v_call: TRBV19
j_call: TRBJ1-6
clone_size: .

cdr3_nt: TGCAGCGTTGAAAGCGACCGGAGGGAGACCCAGTACTTC
cdr3_aa: CSVESDRRETQYF
d_call: .
v_call: TRBV29-1
j_call: TRBJ2-5
clone_size: .

cdr3_nt: TGTGCCAGCAGCTCCCCAGGGTCGGGCGAGCAGTACTTC
cdr3_aa: CASSSPGSGEQYF
d_call: .
v_call: TRBV7-8
j_call: TRBJ2-7
clone_size: once

cdr3_nt: TGTGCCACCAGCAGAGATATGCCCGAATGGCATGGCTACACCTTC
cdr3_aa: CATSRDMPEWHGYTF
d_call: .
v_call: TRBV15
j_call: TRBJ1-2
clone_size: .

cdr3_nt: TGTGCCAGCAGCTTAGGGGCCGGGGCTGGAAACACCATATATTTT
cdr3_aa: CASSLGAGAGNTIYF
d_call: .
v_call: TRBV7-9
j_call: TRBJ1-3
clone_size: .

cdr3_nt: TGCGCCAGCAGCTTGGCCGGGACAGGGAAGGGCTACACCTTC
cdr3_aa: CASSLAGTGKGYTF
d_call: TRBD1
v_call: TRBV5-1
j_call: TRBJ1-2
clone_size: .

cdr3_nt: TGCGCCAGCAGTGATGAGCGGGAGTGGGGTCGGGAGCAGTACTTC
cdr3_aa: CASSDEREWGREQYF
d_call: TRBD2
v_call: TRBV10-1
j_call: TRBJ2-7
clone_size: .

cdr3_nt: TGTGCTAGTGCCCCGGGACAAAGTAACTATGGCTACACCTTC
cdr3_aa: CASAPGQSNYGYTF
d_call: .
v_call: TRBV12-5
j_call: TRBJ1-2
clone_size: .

cdr3_nt: TGTGCCAGCAGCAAAGCGAACCTAGAGAGGGACAGGGTTTGTAGTGATACGCAGTATTTT
cdr3_aa: CASSKANLERDRVCSDTQYF
d_call: .
v_call: TRBV21-1
j_call: TRBJ2-3
clone_size: .

cdr3_nt: TGTGCCAGCAGCCAAGAACAGGGGGAGGGCTACACCTTC
cdr3_aa: CASSQEQGEGYTF
d_call: TRBD1
v_call: TRBV4-2
j_call: TRBJ1-2
clone_size: .

cdr3_nt: TGTGCCACCAGTGATTCTGGGGACGGTCTAGCGGTTCAAGAGACCCAGTACTTC
cdr3_aa: CATSDSGDGLAVQETQYF
d_call: TRBD2
v_call: TRBV24-1
j_call: TRBJ2-5
clone_size: .

cdr3_nt: TGTGCCACCAGTGATTTCCTACGCTACAATGAGCAGTTCTTC
cdr3_aa: CATSDFLRYNEQFF
d_call: .
v_call: TRBV24-1
j_call: TRBJ2-1
clone_size: .

cdr3_nt: TGCGCCAGCAGCTTGGAGGGGGCCTCCTACAATGAGCAGTTCTTC
cdr3_aa: CASSLEGASYNEQFF
d_call: TRBD1
v_call: TRBV5-1
j_call: TRBJ2-1
clone_size: .

cdr3_nt: TGTGCCAGCAGTCGACAGGGGGCTGGCTCACCCCTCCACTTT
cdr3_aa: CASSRQGAGSPLHF
d_call: TRBD1
v_call: TRBV3-1/TRBV3-2
j_call: TRBJ1-6
clone_size: .

cdr3_nt: TGTGCCAGCAGCCCCGAAGGGACAGCGAATCAGCCCCAGCATTTT
cdr3_aa: CASSPEGTANQPQHF
d_call: TRBD1
v_call: TRBV9
j_call: TRBJ1-5
clone_size: .

cdr3_nt: TGTGCCAGCAGCTCCCCTATAGTTCGCCTCCACTTT
cdr3_aa: CASSSPIVRLHF
d_call: .
v_call: TRBV11-2
j_call: TRBJ1-6
clone_size: .

cdr3_nt: TGCGCCAGCAGTGAGAGCGGGGGCTCCTACAATGAGCAGTTCTTC
cdr3_aa: CASSESGGSYNEQFF
d_call: TRBD2
v_call: TRBV10-1
j_call: TRBJ2-1
clone_size: .